The T cell receptor beta chain under discussion was sequenced for a study of identical twins. Trimming at V came to 5 bases and at J to 0 bases, leaving 6 bases not matched to a gene. This CDR3 has 15 residues. Germline V gene lookup returns CDR1 SEHNR and CDR2 FQNEAQ (reference sequence). A single record per CDR3 protein comes from TCRdb applying MiXCR to the 5' RACE reads. Of just under 650,000 distinct CDR3 sequences in the sample, under 8.5% were seen once. These data were also filed under a second study, of yellow fever vaccine responses in identical twins.

The sequence was obtained from a woman younger than 30 in good health. The chain recombines TRBV7-9 with TRBJ1-2; 7 nucleotides agree with TRBD1. The sequencing input was PBMCs. The CDR3, as DNA: TGTGCCAGCAGCCATGGGACAGCACCTAACTATGGCTACACCTTC. Amino acids: CASSHGTAPNYGYTF.